This T cell receptor beta chain was observed in a study of CD8 T cells in Susac syndrome. A quantity of about 0.45 to 1 ug RNA underwent reverse transcription using random hexamers. Coverage of TCR beta CDR3 amplification by immunoSEQ multiplex PCR extended to 54 Vbeta and 13 Jbeta. TCRdb passed the immunoSEQ multiplex PCR reads through MiXCR, listing each CDR3 protein once. Of approximately 100,000 distinct CDR3 sequences listed, about nine tenths are singletons. This CDR3 has 13 residues. The germline V gene has CDR1 SEHNR and CDR2 FQNEAQ (reference sequence). Trimming cost V 5 bases and J 3 bases, with 10 bases left between them. Sequencing of TCR beta was carried out in blood CD8+ and CD4+ T cells. Only a few counts were recorded for this clonotype.

This receptor was identified in a human donor in good health. The chain joins TRBV7-9 to TRBJ2-5; D is possibly TRBD2 (5 bases). Material: CD4+ T cells from PBMCs. The DNA for the CDR3 is TGTGCCAGCAGCCCCGTGGAGGAAGAGACCCAGTACTTC. This encodes CASSPVEEETQYF. The full variable domain, its missing parts supplied by reference TRBV7-9 and TRBJ2-5, is DTGVSQNPRHKITKRGQNVTFRCDPISEHNRLYWYRQTLGQGPEFLTYFQNEAQLEKSRLLSDRFSAERPKGSFSTLEIQRTEQGDSAMYLCASSPVEEETQYFGPGTRLLVL.